Listed here are 30 T cell receptor beta chains from one sample, sequenced in a study of blood T cell repertoires in COVID-19. Only in-frame clones appear in the TCRdb table, and some are missing; sequencing was by immunoSEQ multiplex PCR. Altogether about 150,000 clones are present, approximately 80% being singletons, with the ten largest covering roughly 5.6%. The sample was PBMCs or T cells enriched from blood (not recorded which). These TCRs come from a man in his 70s who had been exposed to COVID-19.

This clone was seen a few times. The chain carries TRBV7-2 and TRBJ1-5; 7 nucleotides align to TRBD1. The CDR3 extends over 15 amino acids. Germline values: CDR1 SGHTA, CDR2 FQGNSA. V was pared by 1 base and J by 5 bases, with 5 bases of the junction left unmatched. This chain's CDR3 is CASSLVGGADQPQHF. CDR3 sequence (DNA): TGTGCCAGCAGCTTAGTAGGGGGCGCCGATCAGCCCCAGCATTTT.

This chain links TRBV19 with TRBJ2-7, with D possibly TRBD1 on 7 matching bases. The ends were cut back, 6 bases at V and 5 bases at J, with 17 bases in the middle. Germline CDR1 and CDR2: LNHDA and SQIVND (reference sequence). There are 14 residues in the CDR3. The CDR3 loop reads CASRQTGRIDEQYF. CDR3 DNA: TGTGCCAGTAGACAGACAGGGAGGATTGACGAGCAGTACTTC.

This clone is a singleton in its sample. V and J are TRBV9 and TRBJ2-3; D is perhaps TRBD1 (6 bases). The CDR3 consists of 15 residues. V lost 0 bases and J 2 bases, leaving 10 bases between the germline ends. Germline CDR1 SGDLS, CDR2 YYNGEE. Here the CDR3 reads CASSVGWTDTDTQYF. For the CDR3, the DNA is TGTGCCAGCAGCGTAGGTTGGACAGACACAGATACGCAGTATTTT.

V and J are TRBV6-4 and TRBJ2-7, with TRBD1 as a possible D gene (6 bases). The CDR3 loop spans 14 amino acids. Germline assignment: CDR1 MRHNA and CDR2 SNTAGT. Between the trimmed V and J ends, which lost 11 bases and 3 bases, there was a span of 20 bases. The CDR3 is CAGGRALGYYEQYF. The CDR3, as DNA: TGTGCCGGGGGCCGGGCCCTTGGTTACTACGAGCAGTACTTC.

The chain employs TRBV5-1 and TRBJ2-1, with D uncertain. Trimming took off 0 bases at V and 10 bases at J, with 11 bases between the two ends. This CDR3 is 13 amino acids long. CDR1 and CDR2 from the germline V gene are SGHRS and YFSETQ. The CDR3 loop reads CASSLEVAGEQFF. The CDR3 DNA is TGCGCCAGCAGCTTGGAGGTAGCCGGGGAGCAGTTCTTC.

V is TRBV5-1 and J is TRBJ1-3; no clear D. Per the germline V gene, CDR1 is SGHRS and CDR2 is YFSETQ. V lost 2 bases and J lost 3, with 15 bases in between. The CDR3 runs to 16 residues. The CDR3 protein is CASSFGTEPLGNTIYF. The CDR3, as DNA: TGCGCCAGCAGCTTCGGTACAGAACCTCTTGGAAACACCATATATTTT.

This chain uses TRBV5-5 with TRBJ2-3; 7 bases match TRBD1. With V trimmed by 4 bases and J by 0 bases, 2 bases remained unmatched. Germline values: CDR1 SGHKS, CDR2 YYEKEE (reference sequence). The CDR3 is 14 amino acids. The CDR3 region has the DNA TGTGCCAGCAGCGGGGACAGCAGCACAGATACGCAGTATTTT. This translates into CASSGDSSTDTQYF.

This clone was recorded many times. V gene TRBV7-9 combines with J gene TRBJ2-1; no definite D call. Trimming left V 2 bases short and J 7 bases short, with 3 bases between. Germline lookup yields CDR1 SEHNR and CDR2 FQNEAQ (reference sequence). The CDR3 totals 11 residues. As DNA, the CDR3 is TGTGCCAGCAGCTTAATAAATGAGCAGTTCTTC. Its translation is CASSLINEQFF.

This clone showed up just a few times. This chain links TRBV3-1 (or the pseudogene TRBV3-2) with TRBJ1-2, with 8 nucleotides matching TRBD1. J was trimmed by 4 bases and V by 3 bases; bases with no gene match: 7. This CDR3 has 15 residues. Germline assignment: CDR1 LGHDT and CDR2 YNNKEL (reference sequence). The CDR3 DNA follows: TGTGCCAGCAGCCAGCGAGGACAGGGCCTCTATGGCTACACCTTC. Translation: CASSQRGQGLYGYTF.

This clone showed up just a few times. The V and J genes are TRBV28 and TRBJ2-7; D possibly corresponds to TRBD1 (5 bases). The germline V and J ends were trimmed by 7 bases and 3 bases, with 19 bases remaining between them. From germline, CDR1 is MDHEN and CDR2 SYDVKM. This CDR3 comprises 15 residues. CDR3 protein: CASIEHGSRGYEQYF. For the CDR3, the DNA is TGTGCCAGCATCGAACATGGCAGTAGGGGCTACGAGCAGTACTTC. Full variable domain (rest looked up from reference TRBV28 and TRBJ2-7): DVKVTQSSRYLVKRTGEKVFLECVQDMDHENMFWYRQDPGLGLRLIYFSYDVKMKEKGDIPEGYSVSREKKERFSLILESASTNQTSMYLCASIEHGSRGYEQYFGPGTRLTVT.

V is TRBV6-5 and J is TRBJ2-1, with 8 nucleotides matching TRBD1. This CDR3 region has 14 residues. The V gene's germline CDR1 is MNHEY and CDR2 SVGAGI. With V trimmed by 2 bases and J by 4 bases, 1 base remained unmatched. CDR3 region: CASSYRQGYNEQFF. The CDR3 bases are TGTGCCAGCAGTTACCGACAGGGGTACAATGAGCAGTTCTTC.

This clone came up once. In nucleotides, the CDR3 is TGTGCCAGCAGTTTAGCTGTAAGAGATAGAAAGACCCAGTACTTC. Its protein is CASSLAVRDRKTQYF. The chain links TRBV27 to TRBJ2-5; no firm D call. Germline CDR1 MNHEY, CDR2 SMNVEV (reference sequence). The V end lost 2 bases, the J end lost 6 bases, and 16 bases lay between the germline ends. The CDR3 is made up of 15 amino acids.

The chain has TRBV27 and TRBJ1-1; D is uncertain. Germline CDR1 and CDR2: MNHEY and SMNVEV (reference sequence). V lost 3 bases and J lost 8, with 13 bases in between. The CDR3 sequence is 13 residues long. In nucleotides, the CDR3 is TGTGCCAGCAGTTTTAGGCAGGTCGCAGAAGCTTTCTTT. Protein sequence: CASSFRQVAEAFF.

The chain joins TRBV14 to TRBJ2-2, with 7 bases fitting TRBD1. V lost 5 bases and J lost 4; bases outside the gene matches: 13. In germline, CDR1 is SGHDN, CDR2 FVKESK. This CDR3 is 17 amino acids long. CDR3: CASSSRRQGVCTGELFF. The CDR3, as DNA: TGTGCCAGCAGCAGTCGGCGACAGGGCGTGTGCACCGGGGAGCTGTTTTTT.

J is TRBJ1-1 and V is TRBV6-2 or TRBV6-3, with D possibly being TRBD1 (5 bases). Trimming shortened V by 0 bases and J by 0 bases, and 14 bases separated the two germline ends. There are 17 residues in the CDR3. Looked up from germline, CDR1 is MNHEY and CDR2 is SVGEGT. CDR3 coding DNA: TGTGCCAGCAGTTACTCCGTTGGGGCAAGAATGAACACTGAAGCTTTCTTT. Its translation: CASSYSVGARMNTEAFF.

This chain links TRBV6-2 or TRBV6-3 with TRBJ1-6; 11 bases are shared with TRBD1. Germline CDR1 MNHEY, CDR2 SVGEGT. With V trimmed by 5 bases and J by 12 bases, 9 bases remained unmatched. The CDR3 totals 15 residues. The CDR3 DNA reads as TGTGCCAGCAGTCGGACCGGGACAGGGGGGCGACCCCTCCACTTT. Translating it yields CASSRTGTGGRPLHF.

The chain couples TRBV10-3 to TRBJ2-7; 10 nucleotides line up with TRBD1. Per the germline V gene, CDR1 is ENHRY and CDR2 is SYGVKD. V shed 2 bases, J shed 4 bases, and the junction held 11 bases outside the gene matches. CDR3 length equals 17 residues. CDR3 sequence (DNA): TGTGCCATCAGTGAGAGTATTCTTCGGACAGGGGGGTACGAGCAGTACTTC. Translating it yields CAISESILRTGGYEQYF.

The chain employs TRBV4-1 and TRBJ1-2; 7 bases match TRBD1. This CDR3 comprises 16 residues. J lost 4 bases, V lost 6 bases, and 14 bases had no gene match. Germline V CDR1 and CDR2: MGHRA, YSYEKL. CDR3 bases: TGCGCCAGCAGTTACAGACAGGGAGGTGGGCGCTATGGCTACACCTTC. Translation: CASSYRQGGGRYGYTF.

This clone was recorded once. V usage is TRBV25-1 and J usage is TRBJ2-2; the D is unclear. V was cut by 4 bases and J by 2 bases, with 11 bases left in between. The CDR3 covers 15 residues. Germline V gene sequence: CDR1 MGHDK, CDR2 SYGVNS. CDR3 amino acids: CASSGARFNTGELFF. The CDR3 DNA sequence: TGTGCCAGCAGTGGGGCCCGATTTAACACCGGGGAGCTGTTTTTT.

The chain employs TRBV6-5 and TRBJ1-2; 8 positions match TRBD1. Germline CDR1 MNHEY, CDR2 SVGAGI. Trimming cost V 4 bases and J 7 bases; bases outside gene matches: 11. The CDR3 spans 15 residues. The chain's CDR3 is CASSSPDRDQSGYTF. In DNA form, the CDR3 reads TGTGCCAGCAGTTCTCCGGACAGGGATCAGTCTGGCTACACCTTC.

V is TRBV19 and J is TRBJ2-3, with TRBD2 matching 7 bases. V trimming: 11 bases; J trimming: 5 bases; junction bases outside the gene matches: 10. Germline V gene lookup returns CDR1 LNHDA and CDR2 SQIVND (reference sequence). This CDR3 has 13 residues. CDR3 residues: CAVRLAVVDTQYF. The CDR3 nucleotides are TGTGCCGTTAGACTAGCTGTGGTAGATACGCAGTATTTT.

The gene calls are TRBV6-5 and TRBJ2-5; TRBD2 matches 10 bases. The CDR3 has 14 residues. The trim removed 6 bases at V and 0 bases at J, leaving 1 base unmatched. The germline CDR1 and CDR2 sequences are MNHEY and SVGAGI. The CDR3 protein is CASRTSGYQETQYF. DNA for the CDR3: TGTGCCAGCAGGACTAGCGGGTACCAAGAGACCCAGTACTTC.

CDR3 bases: TGTGCCAGTAGTGGACAGGGGGGTAACTATGGCTACACCTTC. Amino acid sequence: CASSGQGGNYGYTF. V and J are TRBV19 and TRBJ1-2; TRBD1 aligns across 10 bases. Trimming removed 5 bases from V and 1 base from J; junction bases left unmatched: 1. CDR3 length: 14 amino acids. Germline CDR1 is LNHDA and CDR2 is SQIVND (reference sequence).

The rearrangement joins TRBV7-2 to TRBJ2-7, with D possibly TRBD2 on 5 matching bases. V dropped 1 base and J dropped 4 bases, with 8 bases sitting between them. The CDR3 length is 13 residues. Per germline, CDR1 SGHTA and CDR2 FQGNSA. CDR3 DNA sequence: TGTGCCAGCAGCTTAGATGGCGGGTACGAGCAGTACTTC. Amino acid sequence: CASSLDGGYEQYF.

The V call is TRBV12-3 or TRBV12-4, the J call TRBJ1-2; 9 nucleotides align to TRBD1. The CDR3 length is 13 residues. V trimming: 5 bases; J trimming: 8 bases; junction bases outside the gene matches: 6. The CDR3 here is CASSPGTGSGYTF. CDR3 DNA: TGTGCCAGCAGTCCCGGGACAGGGAGCGGCTACACCTTC.

This clone was seen only once. The chain has TRBV5-1 and TRBJ1-2; weak D call: TRBD1 (6 bases). V was trimmed by 0 bases and J by 6 bases, leaving 15 bases between them. CDR1 is SGHRS and CDR2 is YFSETQ in the germline V gene. The CDR3 spans 15 residues. This CDR3 reads CASSLAARQADGYTF. DNA of the CDR3: TGCGCCAGCAGCTTGGCGGCACGACAGGCTGATGGCTACACCTTC.

This sequence joins TRBV4-1 and TRBJ1-1; 10 bases are shared with TRBD1. V dropped 2 bases and J dropped 6; count of bases not matched to a gene: 9. CDR3 length: 16 amino acids. In germline, CDR1 is MGHRA, CDR2 YSYEKL. The CDR3 sequence: CASSQPWTGGKPEAFF. CDR3 sequence (DNA): TGCGCCAGCAGCCAACCCTGGACAGGGGGAAAGCCTGAAGCTTTCTTT.

This clone was recorded only once. V gene TRBV3-1 (or the pseudogene TRBV3-2) combines with J gene TRBJ2-1, with 14 bases lining up with TRBD2. There are 18 residues in the CDR3. Per germline, CDR1 LGHDT and CDR2 YNNKEL (reference sequence). V lost 2 bases, J lost 9 bases, and 12 bases stayed unmatched. In DNA, the CDR3 is TGTGCCAGCAGCCAAATCCTGCCGGGACTAGCGGGAGAAGGTGAGCAGTTCTTC. Translated, it gives CASSQILPGLAGEGEQFF.

The chain carries TRBV28 and TRBJ2-1; TRBD2 might be the D (6 bases). The germline V gene has CDR1 MDHEN and CDR2 SYDVKM. CDR3 size: 16 residues. V gave up 2 bases and J gave up 6 bases, with 17 bases separating them. In nucleotides, the CDR3 is TGTGCCAGCAGTTTAGGGAGACTAGTGACGGTCAATGAGCAGTTCTTC. As protein: CASSLGRLVTVNEQFF.

The CDR3 DNA reads as TGTGCCAGCAGTTTCTCCAGGGACAGGGCGGGTCAGCCCCAGCATTTT. Translating gives CASSFSRDRAGQPQHF. The V call is TRBV27, the J call TRBJ1-5; 9 bases align to TRBD1. CDR3 size: 16 residues. The germline V gene has CDR1 MNHEY and CDR2 SMNVEV (reference sequence). V dropped 3 bases and J dropped 6; count of bases not matched to a gene: 9.